The sequence of this TCR beta chain was determined in a study of yellow fever vaccine responses in identical twins. Details on this clonotype: What it binds is not known.

MiXCR, run by TCRdb on the RT-PCR reads, gives a single entry per CDR3 protein. The sample yields 15,000 to 20,000 distinct CDR3 sequences, about 65% seen once. V gave up 1 base and J gave up 6 bases, with 9 bases separating them. Germline-derived CDR1 and CDR2 are LGHDT and YNNKEL (reference sequence). The CDR3 runs 13 residues. Study-wide points: Reportedly, twins showed a vaccine T cell response that looked partly convergent and partly personalized.

Sequences were derived from T cells from blood (PBMCs), unsorted or a sorted subset (not recorded which), sampled before or after yellow fever vaccination (not recorded which). V is TRBV3-1 and J is TRBJ1-2; TRBD1 might be the D (6 bases). This TCR came from a woman aged 18-30 years who received the yellow fever vaccine. The CDR3, as DNA: TGTGCCAGCAGCCAAGTTTCAGGGGATGGCTACACCTTC. Amino acids: CASSQVSGDGYTF.